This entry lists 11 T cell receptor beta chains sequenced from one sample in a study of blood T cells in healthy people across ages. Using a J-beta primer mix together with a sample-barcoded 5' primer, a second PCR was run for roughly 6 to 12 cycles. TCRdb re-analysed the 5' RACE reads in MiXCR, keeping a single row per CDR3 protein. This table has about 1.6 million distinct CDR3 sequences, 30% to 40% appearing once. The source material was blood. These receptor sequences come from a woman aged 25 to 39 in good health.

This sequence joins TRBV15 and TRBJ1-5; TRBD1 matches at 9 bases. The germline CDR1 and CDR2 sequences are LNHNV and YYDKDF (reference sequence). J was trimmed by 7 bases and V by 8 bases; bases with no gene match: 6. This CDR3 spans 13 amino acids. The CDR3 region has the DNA TGTGCCACCGGGACAGGGATATCCCAGCCCCAGCATTTT. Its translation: CATGTGISQPQHF.

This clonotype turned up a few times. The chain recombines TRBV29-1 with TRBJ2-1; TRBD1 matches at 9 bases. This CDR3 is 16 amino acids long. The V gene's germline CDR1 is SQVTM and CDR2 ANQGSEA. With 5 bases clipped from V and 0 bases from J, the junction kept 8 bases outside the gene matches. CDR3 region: CSVCPGQGASYNEQFF. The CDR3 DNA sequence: TGCAGCGTTTGTCCGGGACAGGGCGCCTCCTACAATGAGCAGTTCTTC.

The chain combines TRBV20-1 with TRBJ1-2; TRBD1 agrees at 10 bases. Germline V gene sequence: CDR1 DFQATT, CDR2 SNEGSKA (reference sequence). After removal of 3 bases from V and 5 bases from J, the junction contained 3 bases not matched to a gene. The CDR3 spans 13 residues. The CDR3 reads CSASMDRGYGYTF. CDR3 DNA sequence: TGCAGTGCTAGCATGGACAGGGGGTATGGCTACACCTTC.

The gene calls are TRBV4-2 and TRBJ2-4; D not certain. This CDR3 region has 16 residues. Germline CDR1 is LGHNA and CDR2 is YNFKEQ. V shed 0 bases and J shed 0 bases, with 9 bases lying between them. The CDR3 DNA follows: TGTGCCAGCAGCCAAGATGTGTCTCTAGCCAAAAACATTCAGTACTTC. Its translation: CASSQDVSLAKNIQYF.

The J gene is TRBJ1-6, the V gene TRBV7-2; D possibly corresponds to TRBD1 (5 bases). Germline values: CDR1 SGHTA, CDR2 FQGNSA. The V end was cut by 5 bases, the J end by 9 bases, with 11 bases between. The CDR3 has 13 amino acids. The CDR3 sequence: CASSLSGVSPLHF. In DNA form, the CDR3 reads TGTGCCAGCAGCCTATCGGGGGTTTCACCCCTCCACTTT.

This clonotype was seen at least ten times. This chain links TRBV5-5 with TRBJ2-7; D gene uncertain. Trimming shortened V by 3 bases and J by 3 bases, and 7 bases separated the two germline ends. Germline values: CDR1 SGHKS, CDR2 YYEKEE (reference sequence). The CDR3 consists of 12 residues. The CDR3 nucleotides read TGTGCCAGCAGCTCCATCAGCTACGAGCAGTACTTC. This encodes CASSSISYEQYF. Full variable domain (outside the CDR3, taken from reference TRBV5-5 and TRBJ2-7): DAGVTQSPTHLIKTRGQQVTLRCSPISGHKSVSWYQQVLGQGPQFIFQYYEKEERGRGNFPDRFSARQFPNYSSELNVNALLLGDSALYLCASSSISYEQYFGPGTRLTVT.

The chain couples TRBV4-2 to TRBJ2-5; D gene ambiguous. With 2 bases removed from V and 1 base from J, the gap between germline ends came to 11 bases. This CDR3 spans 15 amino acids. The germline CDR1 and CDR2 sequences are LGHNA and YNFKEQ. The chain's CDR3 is CASSQNSIPQETQYF. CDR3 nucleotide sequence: TGTGCCAGCAGCCAAAACAGTATACCCCAAGAGACCCAGTACTTC.

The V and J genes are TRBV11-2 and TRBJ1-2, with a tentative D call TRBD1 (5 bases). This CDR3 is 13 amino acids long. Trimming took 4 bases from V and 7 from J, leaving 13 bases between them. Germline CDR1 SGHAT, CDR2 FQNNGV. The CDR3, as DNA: TGTGCCAGCAGCTCGGCCGGGGGACCTGGCTACACCTTC. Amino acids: CASSSAGGPGYTF.

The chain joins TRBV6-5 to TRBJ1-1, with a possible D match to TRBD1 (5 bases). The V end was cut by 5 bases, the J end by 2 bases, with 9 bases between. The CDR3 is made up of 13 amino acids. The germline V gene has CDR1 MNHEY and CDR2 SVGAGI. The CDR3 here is CASSIGANTEAFF. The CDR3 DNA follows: TGTGCCAGCAGTATAGGGGCCAACACTGAAGCTTTCTTT.

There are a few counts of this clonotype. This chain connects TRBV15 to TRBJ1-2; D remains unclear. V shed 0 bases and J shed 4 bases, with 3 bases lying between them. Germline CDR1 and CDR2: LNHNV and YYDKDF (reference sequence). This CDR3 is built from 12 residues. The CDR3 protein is CATSRDLYGYTF. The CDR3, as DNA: TGTGCCACCAGCAGAGATCTCTATGGCTACACCTTC.

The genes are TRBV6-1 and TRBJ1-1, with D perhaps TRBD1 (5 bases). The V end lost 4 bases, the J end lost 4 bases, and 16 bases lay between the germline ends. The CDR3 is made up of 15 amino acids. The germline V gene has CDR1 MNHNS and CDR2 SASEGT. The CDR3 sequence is CASSVGIGVTTEAFF. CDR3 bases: TGTGCCAGCAGTGTGGGAATAGGGGTGACCACTGAAGCTTTCTTT.